This T cell receptor (beta chain) came from a study of CD8 T cells in Susac syndrome. Random hexamers served to reverse transcribe about 0.5 to 1 ug RNA. TCRdb reanalysed the immunoSEQ multiplex PCR reads using MiXCR and keeps one entry per CDR3 protein. The data hold under 550,000 distinct CDR3 sequences, with around 85% observed a single time. The CDR3 length is 16 residues. In germline, CDR1 is KGHSH, CDR2 LQKENI. The germline V and J ends were trimmed by 0 bases and 0 bases, with 12 bases remaining between them. This rearrangement joins TRBV18 to TRBJ2-7; no clear D. The clonotype comes from a human donor with multiple sclerosis. Sample: CD8+ T cells from PBMCs. The CDR3 spells CASSPPGDGVSYEQYF. DNA of the CDR3: TGTGCCAGCTCACCACCGGGCGACGGAGTCTCCTACGAGCAGTACTTC.